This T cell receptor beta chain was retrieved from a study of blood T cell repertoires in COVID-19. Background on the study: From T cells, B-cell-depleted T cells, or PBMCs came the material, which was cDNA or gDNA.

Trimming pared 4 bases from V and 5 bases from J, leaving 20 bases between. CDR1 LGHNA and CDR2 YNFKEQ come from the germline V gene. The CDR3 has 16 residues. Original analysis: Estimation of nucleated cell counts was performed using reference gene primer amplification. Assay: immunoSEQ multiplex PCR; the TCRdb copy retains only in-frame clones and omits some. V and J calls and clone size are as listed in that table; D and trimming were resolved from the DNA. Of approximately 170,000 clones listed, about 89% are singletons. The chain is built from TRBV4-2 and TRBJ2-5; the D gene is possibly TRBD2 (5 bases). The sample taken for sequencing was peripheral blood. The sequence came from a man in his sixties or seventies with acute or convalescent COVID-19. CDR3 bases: TGTGCCAGCAGCCCTCTCCACACGGTCCGAGGGGAGACCCAGTACTTC. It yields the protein CASSPLHTVRGETQYF.